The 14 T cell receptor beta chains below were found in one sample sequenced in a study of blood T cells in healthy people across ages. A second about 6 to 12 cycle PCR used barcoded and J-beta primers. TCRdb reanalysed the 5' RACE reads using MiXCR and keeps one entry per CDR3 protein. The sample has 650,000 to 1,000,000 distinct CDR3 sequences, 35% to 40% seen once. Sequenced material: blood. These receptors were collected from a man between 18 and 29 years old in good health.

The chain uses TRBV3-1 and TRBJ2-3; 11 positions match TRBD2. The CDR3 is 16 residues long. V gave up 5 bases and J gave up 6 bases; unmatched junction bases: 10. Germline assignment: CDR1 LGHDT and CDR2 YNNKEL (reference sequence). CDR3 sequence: CASSAPGLAGSDTQYF. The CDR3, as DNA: TGTGCCAGCAGCGCCCCCGGACTAGCGGGTTCCGATACGCAGTATTTT.

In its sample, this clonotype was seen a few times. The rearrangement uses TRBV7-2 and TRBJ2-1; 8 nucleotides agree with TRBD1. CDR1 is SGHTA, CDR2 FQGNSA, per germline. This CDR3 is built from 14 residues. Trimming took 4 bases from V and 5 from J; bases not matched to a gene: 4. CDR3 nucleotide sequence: TGTGCCAGCAGCTGGGTGGACAGGGACAATGAGCAGTTCTTC. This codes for CASSWVDRDNEQFF.

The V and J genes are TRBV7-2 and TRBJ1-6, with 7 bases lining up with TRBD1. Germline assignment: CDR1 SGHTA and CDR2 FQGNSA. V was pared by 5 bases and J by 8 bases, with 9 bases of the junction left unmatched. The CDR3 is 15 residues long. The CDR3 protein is CASSERQGADSPLHF. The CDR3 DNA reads TGTGCCAGCAGCGAAAGACAGGGTGCCGATTCACCCCTCCACTTT. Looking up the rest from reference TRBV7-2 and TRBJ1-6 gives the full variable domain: GAGVSQSPSNKVTEKGKDVELRCDPISGHTALYWYRQSLGQGLEFLIYFQGNSAPDKSGLPSDRFSAERTGGSVSTLTIQRTQQEDSAVYLCASSERQGADSPLHFGNGTRLTVT.

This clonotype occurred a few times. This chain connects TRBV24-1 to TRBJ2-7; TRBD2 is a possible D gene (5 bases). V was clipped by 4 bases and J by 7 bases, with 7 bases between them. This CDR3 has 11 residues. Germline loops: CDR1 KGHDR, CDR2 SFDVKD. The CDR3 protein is CATSDGDEQYF. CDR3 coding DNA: TGTGCCACCAGTGACGGGGATGAGCAGTACTTC.

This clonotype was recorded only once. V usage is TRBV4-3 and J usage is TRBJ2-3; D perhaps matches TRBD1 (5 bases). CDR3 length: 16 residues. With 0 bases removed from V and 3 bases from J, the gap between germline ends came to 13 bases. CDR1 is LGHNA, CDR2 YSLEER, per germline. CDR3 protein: CASSQDARAQTDTQYF. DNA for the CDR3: TGCGCCAGCAGCCAAGATGCCAGGGCCCAGACAGATACGCAGTATTTT.

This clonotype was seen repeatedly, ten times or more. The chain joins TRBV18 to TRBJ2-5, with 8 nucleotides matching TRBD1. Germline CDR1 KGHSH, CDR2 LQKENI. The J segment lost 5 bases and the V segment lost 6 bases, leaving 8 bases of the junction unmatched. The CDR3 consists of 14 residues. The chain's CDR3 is CASSTDRDIETQYF. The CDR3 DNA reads TGTGCCAGCTCCACGGACAGGGATATCGAGACCCAGTACTTC. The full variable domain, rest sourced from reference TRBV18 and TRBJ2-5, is NAGVMQNPRHLVRRRGQEARLRCSPMKGHSHVYWYRQLPEEGLKFMVYLQKENIIDESGMPKERFSAEFPKEGPSILRIQQVVRGDSAAYFCASSTDRDIETQYFGPGTRLLVL.

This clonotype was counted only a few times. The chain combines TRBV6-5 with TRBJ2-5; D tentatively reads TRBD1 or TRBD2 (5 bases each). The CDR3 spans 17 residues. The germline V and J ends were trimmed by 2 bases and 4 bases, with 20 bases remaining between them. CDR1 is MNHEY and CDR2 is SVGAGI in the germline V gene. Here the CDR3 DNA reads TGTGCCAGCAGTTACCTGGGGACCCACCAAGGCCCAGAGACCCAGTACTTC. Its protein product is CASSYLGTHQGPETQYF.

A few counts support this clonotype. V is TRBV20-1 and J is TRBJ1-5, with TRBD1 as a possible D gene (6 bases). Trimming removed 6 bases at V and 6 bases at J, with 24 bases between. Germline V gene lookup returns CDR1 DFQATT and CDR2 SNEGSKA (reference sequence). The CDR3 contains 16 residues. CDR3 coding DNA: TGCAGTGCCCCGGAAAGTTCTAGGGGGGCCGGTCAGCCCCAGCATTTT. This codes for CSAPESSRGAGQPQHF.

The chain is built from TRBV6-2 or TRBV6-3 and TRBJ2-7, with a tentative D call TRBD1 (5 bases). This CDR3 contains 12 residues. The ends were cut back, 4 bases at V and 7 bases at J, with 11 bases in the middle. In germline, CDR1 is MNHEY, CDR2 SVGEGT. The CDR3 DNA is TGTGCCAGCAGTTCGGACACTTCTGAGCAGTACTTC. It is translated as CASSSDTSEQYF.

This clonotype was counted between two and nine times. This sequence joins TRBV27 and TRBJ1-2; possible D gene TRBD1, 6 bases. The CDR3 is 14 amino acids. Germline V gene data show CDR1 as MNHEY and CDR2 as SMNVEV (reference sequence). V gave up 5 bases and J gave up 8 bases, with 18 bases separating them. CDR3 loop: CASSGGQGLRGYTF. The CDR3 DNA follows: TGTGCCAGCAGTGGGGGTCAGGGGCTACGAGGCTACACCTTC.

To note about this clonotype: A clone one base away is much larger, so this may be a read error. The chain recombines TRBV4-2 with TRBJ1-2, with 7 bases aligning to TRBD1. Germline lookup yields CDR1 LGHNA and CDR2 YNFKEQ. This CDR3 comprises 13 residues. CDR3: CAGSQDRDDGYTF. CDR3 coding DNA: TGTGCCGGCAGCCAAGACAGGGACGATGGCTACACCTTC.

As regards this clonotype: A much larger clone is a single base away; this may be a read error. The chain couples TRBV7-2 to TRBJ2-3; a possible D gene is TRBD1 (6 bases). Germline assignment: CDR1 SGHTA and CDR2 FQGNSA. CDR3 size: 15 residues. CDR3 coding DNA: TGTGCCAGCAGCTACAGGGCCCCTCACACAGATACGCAGTGTTTT. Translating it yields CASSYRAPHTDTQCF.

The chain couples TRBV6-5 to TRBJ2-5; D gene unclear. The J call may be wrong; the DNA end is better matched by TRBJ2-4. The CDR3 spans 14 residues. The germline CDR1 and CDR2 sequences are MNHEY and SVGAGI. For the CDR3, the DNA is TGTGCCAGCAGTCGGGTTCCTACGTTTGACATTCAGTACTTC. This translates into CASSRVPTFDIQYF.

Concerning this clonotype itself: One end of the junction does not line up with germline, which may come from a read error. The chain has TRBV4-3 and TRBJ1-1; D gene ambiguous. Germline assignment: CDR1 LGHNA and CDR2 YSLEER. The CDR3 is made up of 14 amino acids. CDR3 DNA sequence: TGCGTCAGCAGCCAAGGGAGGGAGAACACTGAAGCTTTCTTT. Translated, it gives CVSSQGRENTEAFF.